This T cell receptor beta chain was identified during a study of technical replicates of blood from several donors. The repertoire was sequenced with immunoSEQ multiplex PCR; TCRdb's copy has only in-frame clones and lacks some. The data hold 78,000 or so clones, with approximately 89% observed a single time. The CDR3 runs 14 residues. The V segment lost 1 base and the J segment 8 bases; nucleotides outside the gene matches: 7. The germline CDR1 and CDR2 sequences are MNHNS and SASEGT. The clonotype comes from a human donor in good health. The sample taken for sequencing was T cells isolated from PBMCs. V gene TRBV6-1 combines with J gene TRBJ1-1; the match to TRBD1 covers 7 bases. CDR3 in amino acids: CASSEGGSGQEAFF. CDR3 in DNA: TGTGCCAGCAGTGAAGGCGGTTCGGGACAGGAAGCTTTCTTT.